This record looks at one T cell receptor (beta chain) sequence and its context. This sample was taken from a study of blood T cell repertoires in COVID-19. The V and J ends lost 2 bases and 6 bases respectively, with 14 bases between them. Germline V lookup: CDR1 SGHRS, CDR2 YFSETQ. The CDR3 extends over 14 amino acids. In the original analysis: The assay estimated nucleated cells by amplifying reference gene primers. Only in-frame clones appear in the TCRdb table, and some are missing; sequencing was by immunoSEQ multiplex PCR. The D gene and trimming were derived from the DNA, and the V and J assignments and clone size from that table. The repertoire holds 250,000 or so clones, around 87% seen once, with around 1.5% in the top ten.

This TCR was recovered from a woman in her forties who had recovered from COVID-19. V usage is TRBV5-1 and J usage is TRBJ1-2, with a possible D match to TRBD1 (6 bases). Sequencing was done on a sample of peripheral blood. CDR3 in DNA: TGCGCCAGCAGCTTCGCGGGGGCGCGAGATGGCTACACCTTC. Translating it yields CASSFAGARDGYTF.